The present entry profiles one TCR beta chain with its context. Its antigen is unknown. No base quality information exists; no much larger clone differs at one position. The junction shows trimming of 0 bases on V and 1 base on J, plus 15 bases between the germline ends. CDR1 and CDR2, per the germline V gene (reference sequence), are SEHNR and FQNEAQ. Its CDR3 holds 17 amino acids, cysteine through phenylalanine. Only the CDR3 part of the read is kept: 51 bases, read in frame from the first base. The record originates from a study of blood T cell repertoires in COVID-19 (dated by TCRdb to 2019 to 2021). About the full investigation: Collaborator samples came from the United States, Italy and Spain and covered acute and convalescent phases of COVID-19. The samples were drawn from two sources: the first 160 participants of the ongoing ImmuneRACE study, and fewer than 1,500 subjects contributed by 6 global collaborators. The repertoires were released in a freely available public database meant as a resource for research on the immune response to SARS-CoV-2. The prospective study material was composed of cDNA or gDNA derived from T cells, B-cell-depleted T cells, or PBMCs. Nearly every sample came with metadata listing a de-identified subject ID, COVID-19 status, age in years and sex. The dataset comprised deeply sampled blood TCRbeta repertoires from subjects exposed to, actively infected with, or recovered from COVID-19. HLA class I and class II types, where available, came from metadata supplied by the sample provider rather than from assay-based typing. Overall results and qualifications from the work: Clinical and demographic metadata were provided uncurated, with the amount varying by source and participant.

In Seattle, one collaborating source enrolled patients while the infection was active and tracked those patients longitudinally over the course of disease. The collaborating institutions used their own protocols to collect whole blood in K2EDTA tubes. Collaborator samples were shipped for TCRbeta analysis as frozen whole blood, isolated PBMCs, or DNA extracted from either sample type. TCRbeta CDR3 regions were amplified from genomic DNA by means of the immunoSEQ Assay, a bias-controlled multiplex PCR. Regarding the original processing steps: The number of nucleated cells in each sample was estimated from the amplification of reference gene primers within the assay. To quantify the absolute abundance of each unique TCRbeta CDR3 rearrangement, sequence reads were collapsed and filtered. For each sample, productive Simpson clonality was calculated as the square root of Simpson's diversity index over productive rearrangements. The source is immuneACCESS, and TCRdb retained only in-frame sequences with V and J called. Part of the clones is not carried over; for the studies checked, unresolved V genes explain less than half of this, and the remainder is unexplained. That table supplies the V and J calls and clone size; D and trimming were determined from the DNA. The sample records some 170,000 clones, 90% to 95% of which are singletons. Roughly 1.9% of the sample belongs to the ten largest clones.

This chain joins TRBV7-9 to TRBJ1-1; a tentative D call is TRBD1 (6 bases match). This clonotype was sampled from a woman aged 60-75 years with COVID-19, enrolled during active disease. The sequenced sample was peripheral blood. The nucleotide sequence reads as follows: TGTGCCAGCAGCTTAGCGGGCCAGGGGTTCCCGAACACTGAAGCTTTCTTT. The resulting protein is CASSLAGQGFPNTEAFF.